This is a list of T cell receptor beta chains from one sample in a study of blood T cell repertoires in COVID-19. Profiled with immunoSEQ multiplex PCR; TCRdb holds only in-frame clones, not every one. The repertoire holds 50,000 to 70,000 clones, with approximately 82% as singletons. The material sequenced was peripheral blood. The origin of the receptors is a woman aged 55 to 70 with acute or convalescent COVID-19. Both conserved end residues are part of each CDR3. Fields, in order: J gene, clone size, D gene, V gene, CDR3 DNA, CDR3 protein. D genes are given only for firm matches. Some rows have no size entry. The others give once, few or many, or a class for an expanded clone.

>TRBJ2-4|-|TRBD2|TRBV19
TGTGCCAGTAGCGGGGGGGCAGGAGAAAACATTCAGTACTTC
CASSGGAGENIQYF
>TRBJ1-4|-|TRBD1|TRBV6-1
TGTGCCAGCAGTGAGGACAGGGGGCGCGTGGAAAAACTGTTTTTT
CASSEDRGRVEKLFF
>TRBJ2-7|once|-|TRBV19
TGTGCCAGTAGTATACGAGGTAGTTCCTACGAGCAGTACTTC
CASSIRGSSYEQYF
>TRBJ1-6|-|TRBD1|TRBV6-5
TGTGCCAGCACCGAAACAGGGGGCAGGTCACCCCTCCACTTT
CASTETGGRSPLHF
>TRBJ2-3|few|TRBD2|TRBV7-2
TGTGCCAGCAGCTTAGTGGCGGGGGATGGGAAAGATACGCAGTATTTT
CASSLVAGDGKDTQYF
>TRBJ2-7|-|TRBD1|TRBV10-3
TGTGCCATCAGTGATCCGGACAGGGCCTACGAGCAGTACTTC
CAISDPDRAYEQYF
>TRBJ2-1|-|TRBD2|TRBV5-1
TGCGCCAGCAGCATGGGACTAGCGGGGGCCAATGAGCAGTTCTTC
CASSMGLAGANEQFF
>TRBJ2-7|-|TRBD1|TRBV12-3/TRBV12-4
TGTGCCAGCAGCCGACAGGGGGCCTACGAGCAGTACTTC
CASSRQGAYEQYF
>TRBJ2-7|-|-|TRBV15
TGTGCCACCAGTGGAGTCCTCGAATACGAGCAGTACTTC
CATSGVLEYEQYF
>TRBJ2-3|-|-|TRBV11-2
TGTGCCAGCAGCTCAACACAGGGAAAGGCAGATACGCAGTATTTT
CASSSTQGKADTQYF
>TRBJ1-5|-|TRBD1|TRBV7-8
TGTGCCAGCAGCTCAACAGGGGCCGTTAGCAATCAGCCCCAGCATTTT
CASSSTGAVSNQPQHF
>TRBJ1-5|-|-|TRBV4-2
TGTGCCAGCAGCCAAGAAGGGGGAGTACCCAATCAGCCCCAGCATTTT
CASSQEGGVPNQPQHF
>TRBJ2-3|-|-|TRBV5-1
TGCGCCAGCAGCTTGGCTGACAGTGCCTATACGCAGTATTTT
CASSLADSAYTQYF
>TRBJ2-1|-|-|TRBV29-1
TGCAGCGTTGCTTCCGTGCGGGGCGGGGATGAGCAGTTCTTC
CSVASVRGGDEQFF
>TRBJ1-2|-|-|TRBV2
TGTGCCAGCAGTTTTCGGGGGTTCTATGGCTACACCTTC
CASSFRGFYGYTF
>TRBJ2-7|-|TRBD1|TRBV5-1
TGCGCCAGCAGAGAGGGGCCCCGGACAGGGGCCTACGAGCAGTACTTC
CASREGPRTGAYEQYF
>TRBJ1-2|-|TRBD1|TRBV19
TGTGCCAGTTCCCCAGGGGGACGACCTAACTATGGCTACACCTTC
CASSPGGRPNYGYTF
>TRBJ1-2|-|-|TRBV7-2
TGTGCCAGCAGCTTAGACCAGGGTTCGGGCTACACCTTC
CASSLDQGSGYTF
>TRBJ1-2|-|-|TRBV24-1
TGTGCCACCAGGTTACAAAGGACAACTAACTATGGCTACACCTTC
CATRLQRTTNYGYTF
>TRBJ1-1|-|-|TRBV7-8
TGTGCCAGCAGCTTAGCGGGGGGTACAGCTGAAGCTTTCTTT
CASSLAGGTAEAFF
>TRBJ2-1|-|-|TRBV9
TGTGCCAGCAGCACGGACAATGAGCAGTTCTTC
CASSTDNEQFF
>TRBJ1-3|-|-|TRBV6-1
TGTGCCAGCAGTGAGTTTACAGGGCCGGACACCATATATTTT
CASSEFTGPDTIYF
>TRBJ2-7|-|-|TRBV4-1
TGCGCCAGCAGCCAACAGGGGACCCACGAGCAGTACTTC
CASSQQGTHEQYF
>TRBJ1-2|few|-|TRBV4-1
TGCGCCAGCAGCCAAGAGGCAGGGTTGGACTATGGCTACACCTTC
CASSQEAGLDYGYTF
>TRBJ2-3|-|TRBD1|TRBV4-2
TGTGCCAGCAGCCAAGAGGACAGGGGGACAGTAGATACGCAGTATTTT
CASSQEDRGTVDTQYF
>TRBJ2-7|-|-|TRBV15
TGTGCCACCAGCAGAGATCGGAGGACTATAACGGGAGAGCAGTACTTC
CATSRDRRTITGEQYF
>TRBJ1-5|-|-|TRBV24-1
TGTGCCACCAGTATGACAGGCTTTGATCAGCCCCAGCATTTT
CATSMTGFDQPQHF
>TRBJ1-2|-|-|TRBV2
TGTGCCAGCAGTTGGGAGGGGGGCGGTTTCTATGGCTACACCTTC
CASSWEGGGFYGYTF
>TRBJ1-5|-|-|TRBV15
TGTGCCACCAGCAGAGGGAACACAGGGACTCAGCCCCAGCATTTT
CATSRGNTGTQPQHF
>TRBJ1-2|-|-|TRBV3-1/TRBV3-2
TGTGCCAGCAGCCAAGGCGAGTTCGGAGGTGGCTACACCTTC
CASSQGEFGGGYTF
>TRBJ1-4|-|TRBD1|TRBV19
TGTGCCAGTAGTATAGATGCCGGGACAGGGCCAGAAAAACTGTTTTTT
CASSIDAGTGPEKLFF
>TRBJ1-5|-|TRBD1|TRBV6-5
TGTGCCAGCAGGCGGACAGGGGCAGTGGAGTGGCCCCAGCATTTT
CASRRTGAVEWPQHF
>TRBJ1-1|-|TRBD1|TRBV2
TGTGCCAGCAGAAACAGGGGGGAAAAAGCTTTCTTT
CASRNRGEKAFF
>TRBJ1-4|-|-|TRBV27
TGTGCCAGCAGTTTGGTCCCCAGGGGTAACGAAAAACTGTTTTTT
CASSLVPRGNEKLFF
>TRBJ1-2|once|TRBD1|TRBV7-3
TGTGCCAGCAGCCCCGCCCCCGGACAGGGGGCTTTTGGCTACACCTTC
CASSPAPGQGAFGYTF
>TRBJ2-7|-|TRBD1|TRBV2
TGTGCCAGCAGTGAAGCCGGGACAGGCTACGAGCAGTACTTC
CASSEAGTGYEQYF
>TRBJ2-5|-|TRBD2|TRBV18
TGTGCCAGCTCACCAAGGGCTAGCGGGGGGGCTCGACAAGAGACCCAGTACTTC
CASSPRASGGARQETQYF
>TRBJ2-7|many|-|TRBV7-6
TGTGCCAGCAGCCCGCAGGGGGGAGTGGACGAGCAGTACTTC
CASSPQGGVDEQYF
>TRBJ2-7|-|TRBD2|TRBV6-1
TGTGCCAGCAGTGAATTTAGGCTAGCGGGGGGTCCTATCCACGAGCAGTACTTC
CASSEFRLAGGPIHEQYF
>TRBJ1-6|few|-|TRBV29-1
TGCAGCGTCCTCACGGGGGGGCGTAATTCACCCCTCCACTTT
CSVLTGGRNSPLHF
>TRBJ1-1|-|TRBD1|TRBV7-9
TGTGCCAGCGGCTGGGGGACAGGGGGAACTGAAGCTTTCTTT
CASGWGTGGTEAFF
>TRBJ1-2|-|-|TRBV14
TGTGCCAGCAGCATATCCCTACAGGCCTATGGCTACACCTTC
CASSISLQAYGYTF
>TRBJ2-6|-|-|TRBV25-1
TGTGCCAGCACGAGGGGGACTGGGGCCAACGTCCTGACTTTC
CASTRGTGANVLTF
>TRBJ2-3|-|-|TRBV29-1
TGCAGCGTACCAGCTGCGGGGCGGACAGATACGCAGTATTTT
CSVPAAGRTDTQYF
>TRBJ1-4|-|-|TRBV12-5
TGTGCTAGTGGTTTGCAAGGGGCTAATGAAAAACTGTTTTTT
CASGLQGANEKLFF
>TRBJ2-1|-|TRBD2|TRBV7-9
TGTGCCATAGGTGGGGCGGGGGGACTCTCCTACAATGAGCAGTTCTTC
CAIGGAGGLSYNEQFF
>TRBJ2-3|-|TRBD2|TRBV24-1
TGTGCCACCAGTGATTTGGGACTAGCGGGGGGGAGTGATACGCAGTATTTT
CATSDLGLAGGSDTQYF
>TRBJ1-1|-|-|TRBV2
TGTGCCAGCAGTGAAGCCAGGGTACGTGAAGCTTTCTTT
CASSEARVREAFF
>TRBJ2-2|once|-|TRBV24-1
TGTGCCACCAGTCAAGATAGCGGAAACACCGGGGAGCTGTTTTTT
CATSQDSGNTGELFF
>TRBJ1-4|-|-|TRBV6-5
TGTGCCACCGACGCGGGGTGGTTGTTTTTT
CATDAGWLFF
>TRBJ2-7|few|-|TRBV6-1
TGTGCCAGCAGTGAAGCGCCCGGGGCGGCCTCAGCGGGCGAGCAGTACTTC
CASSEAPGAASAGEQYF
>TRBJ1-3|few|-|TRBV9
TGTGCCAGCAGCGTAGATCTTGCAGGGAGGAACACCATATATTTT
CASSVDLAGRNTIYF
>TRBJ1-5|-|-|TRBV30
TGTGCCTGGAGTAAGGCCTCAGGGCCCCAACAGCCCCAGCATTTT
CAWSKASGPQQPQHF
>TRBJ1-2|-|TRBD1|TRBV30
TGTGCCTGGTCATTCTGGGACAGGGGGCCAGGGGGCTACACCTTC
CAWSFWDRGPGGYTF
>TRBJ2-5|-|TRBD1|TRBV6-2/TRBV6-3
TGTGCCAGCAGTTTGGGACAGTACCAAGAGACCCAGTACTTC
CASSLGQYQETQYF
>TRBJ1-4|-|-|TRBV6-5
TGTGCCAGCAGCCCCCACGGGAAGGGCGAAAAACTGTTTTTT
CASSPHGKGEKLFF
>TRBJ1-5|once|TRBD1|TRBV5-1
TGCGCCAGCAGCTTGGGGGGACAGGGCAATCAGCCCCAGCATTTT
CASSLGGQGNQPQHF
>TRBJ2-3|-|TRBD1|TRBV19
TGTGCCAGTAGTCCGACAGGGGACGGGGATACGCAGTATTTT
CASSPTGDGDTQYF
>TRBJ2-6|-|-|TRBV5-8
TGTGCCAGCAGCCGTGGGGAGGGGGAAAGCGCTGGGGCCAACGTCCTGACTTTC
CASSRGEGESAGANVLTF